The 11 T cell receptor beta chains below come from one sample, sequenced in a study of CD8 T cells in ankylosing spondylitis. Study-level findings and limits: About 8 highly homologous variants made up a TCR beta motif, and this motif appeared characteristic of ankylosing spondylitis blood.

TCRdb reanalysed the 5' RACE reads using MiXCR and keeps one entry per CDR3 protein. The table lists around 220,000 distinct CDR3 sequences, about 16% of them singletons. Their target antigens are unknown. The sequenced sample was blood, either unsorted or a sorted T cell fraction (not recorded which). The receptors stem from a male donor with ankylosing spondylitis.

This clonotype was detected a few times. The chain has TRBV11-2 and TRBJ2-5; unclear D gene. Trimming took 5 bases from V and 5 from J, leaving 12 bases between them. CDR3 size: 13 residues. CDR1 and CDR2 (germline): SGHAT, FQNNGV. CDR3 loop: CASSPPLGETQYF. CDR3 bases: TGTGCCAGCAGCCCGCCCCTCGGGGAGACCCAGTACTTC.

In its sample, this clonotype was seen a few times. The genes are TRBV9 and TRBJ2-2; TRBD2 is a possible D gene (5 bases). Germline-derived CDR1 and CDR2 are SGDLS and YYNGEE. V was pared by 0 bases and J by 5 bases, with 14 bases between. The CDR3 loop spans 16 amino acids. The DNA of the CDR3 is TGTGCCAGCAGCGTAGTTGGCGGAGGTGGAACCGGGGAGCTGTTTTTT. Its translation: CASSVVGGGGTGELFF.

This clonotype has at least ten counts. The V call is TRBV3-1, the J call TRBJ1-1; D unclear. The CDR3 is made up of 14 amino acids. The V and J ends lost 1 base and 4 bases respectively, with 10 bases between them. Per the germline V gene, CDR1 is LGHDT and CDR2 is YNNKEL (reference sequence). The CDR3 bases are TGTGCCAGCAGCCAAGCGTTAAGACTCACTGAAGCTTTCTTT. It specifies CASSQALRLTEAFF.

V gene TRBV12-3 or TRBV12-4 combines with J gene TRBJ2-3; no definite D call. The CDR3 consists of 12 residues. Trimming cost V 5 bases and J 2 bases, with 5 bases left between them. The CDR3 spells CASSDPTDTQYF. CDR3 bases: TGTGCCAGCAGTGACCCCACAGATACGCAGTATTTT.

This clonotype has more than one count but fewer than ten. The chain carries TRBV12-3 or TRBV12-4 and TRBJ2-1, with D possibly being TRBD2 (5 bases). The CDR3 contains 12 residues. V lost 6 bases and J lost 10, with 13 bases in between. CDR3 in DNA: TGTGCCAGCAGGCTGCCTGGCGGGGAGCAGTTCTTC. Its translation: CASRLPGGEQFF.

This clonotype was picked up many times. The CDR3 is CASSSGTNDNEQFF. The DNA for the CDR3 is TGCGCCAGCAGCTCCGGGACTAACGACAATGAGCAGTTCTTC. V is TRBV5-1 and J is TRBJ2-1, with TRBD2 matching 7 bases. Trimming took 3 bases from V and 5 from J; bases not matched to a gene: 5. Germline assignment: CDR1 SGHRS and CDR2 YFSETQ. The CDR3 has 14 residues.

This clonotype has a count of ten or more. This chain connects TRBV29-1 to TRBJ2-3, with 7 bases matching TRBD2. J was trimmed by 8 bases and V by 1 base; bases with no gene match: 9. Germline values: CDR1 SQVTM, CDR2 ANQGSEA. The CDR3 totals 14 residues. The CDR3 region has the DNA TGCAGCGTTGAAGCTCGGGAGGAGCCCCCTACGCAGTATTTT. This codes for CSVEAREEPPTQYF.

This clonotype was seen more than once but under ten times. The CDR3 reads CASSKWTAVTTDTQYF. In nucleotides, the CDR3 is TGTGCCAGCAGCAAATGGACAGCCGTAACCACAGATACGCAGTATTTT. V gene TRBV12-3 or TRBV12-4 combines with J gene TRBJ2-3, with TRBD1 as a possible D gene (6 bases). Trimming stripped 6 bases from V and 2 bases from J, with 18 bases between. This CDR3 contains 16 residues.

V is TRBV27 and J is TRBJ2-7, with 7 bases that match TRBD1. CDR3 length: 15 residues. V trimming: 11 bases; J trimming: 0 bases; junction bases outside the gene matches: 13. Germline V gives CDR1 MNHEY, CDR2 SMNVEV (reference sequence). The CDR3 DNA is TGTGCCTATACCCGGGACAGTAAAAGCTCCTACGAGCAGTACTTC. This translates into CAYTRDSKSSYEQYF.

This chain connects TRBV5-1 to TRBJ2-7; a weak D match, TRBD2 (5 bases). The CDR3 extends over 13 amino acids. V was shortened by 8 bases and J by 6 bases, with 18 bases between the two germline ends. Looked up from germline, CDR1 is SGHRS and CDR2 is YFSETQ. CDR3 loop: CASSREGNGEQYF. The CDR3, as DNA: TGCGCCAGTTCCCGGGAAGGGAACGGCGAGCAGTACTTC.

This clonotype was detected ten times or more. The chain couples TRBV4-1 to TRBJ1-1; no firm D call. Germline V lookup: CDR1 MGHRA, CDR2 YSYEKL. The CDR3 spans 13 residues. The V gene lost 3 bases and the J gene lost 5 bases, with 10 bases spanning the gap. The CDR3 sequence: CASSHIHLTEAFF. CDR3 in DNA: TGCGCCAGCAGCCACATACACCTGACTGAAGCTTTCTTT.